Following are 24 T cell receptor beta chains from one sample sequenced in a study of blood T cell repertoires in COVID-19. The repertoire was sequenced with immunoSEQ multiplex PCR; TCRdb's copy has only in-frame clones and lacks some. Of approximately 160,000 clones listed, 75% to 85% were seen once; the top ten hold 4.5% to 7.5%. Sequencing used PBMCs or T cells enriched from blood (not recorded which). Receptors originate from a middle-aged man who had recovered from COVID-19.

The genes are TRBV6-1 and TRBJ1-1; TRBD1 matches 7 bases. The CDR3 runs to 14 residues. Germline CDR1 and CDR2: MNHNS and SASEGT. V shed 1 base, J shed 4 bases, and the junction held 3 bases outside the gene matches. The CDR3 sequence is CASSEEGAVTEAFF. As DNA, the CDR3 is TGTGCCAGCAGTGAAGAGGGGGCAGTCACTGAAGCTTTCTTT.

In DNA, the CDR3 is TGTGCCAGCTCACCAGGACAGGAGGGCCGAGGCTACACCTTC. Residues: CASSPGQEGRGYTF. The rearrangement joins TRBV18 to TRBJ1-2; 7 bases fit TRBD1. Germline CDR1 is KGHSH and CDR2 is LQKENI. The CDR3 is 14 amino acids. Trimming took 2 bases from V and 8 from J; bases not matched to a gene: 8. Supplemented by reference TRBV18 and TRBJ1-2, the full variable domain reads NAGVMQNPRHLVRRRGQEARLRCSPMKGHSHVYWYRQLPEEGLKFMVYLQKENIIDESGMPKERFSAEFPKEGPSILRIQQVVRGDSAAYFCASSPGQEGRGYTFGSGTRLTVV.

The genes are TRBV15 and TRBJ2-3; D uncertain. Germline assignment: CDR1 LNHNV and CDR2 YYDKDF (reference sequence). The CDR3 is made up of 14 amino acids. Trimming cost V 0 bases and J 3 bases, with 7 bases left between them. The CDR3 sequence is CATSRDLRTDTQYF. The CDR3 DNA is TGTGCCACCAGCAGAGATCTGAGGACAGATACGCAGTATTTT. Together with reference TRBV15 and TRBJ2-3, the CDR3 gives the full variable domain: DAMVIQNPRYQVTQFGKPVTLSCSQTLNHNVMYWYQQKSSQAPKLLFHYYDKDFNNEADTPDNFQSRRPNTSFCFLDIRSPGLGDTAMYLCATSRDLRTDTQYFGPGTRLTVL.

The rearrangement links TRBV5-4 to TRBJ2-3, with TRBD2 identical over 12 bases. With V trimmed by 4 bases and J by 0 bases, 6 bases remained unmatched. The CDR3 sequence is 17 residues long. CDR1 SGHNT and CDR2 YYREEE come from the germline V gene (reference sequence). The CDR3 bases are TGTGCCAGCAGCAGAGGACTAGCGGGGCTAAGCACAGATACGCAGTATTTT. Its protein product is CASSRGLAGLSTDTQYF.

The chain combines TRBV5-1 with TRBJ1-4, with 9 bases identical to TRBD1. V lost 4 bases to trimming and J lost 5 bases; unmatched junction nucleotides: 6. There are 15 residues in the CDR3. The germline V gene has CDR1 SGHRS and CDR2 YFSETQ. The CDR3, as DNA: TGCGCCAGCAGCCCACAGGGACAGGGAAATGAAAAACTGTTTTTT. The encoded protein is CASSPQGQGNEKLFF. The full variable domain, completed using reference TRBV5-1 and TRBJ1-4, is KAGVTQTPRYLIKTRGQQVTLSCSPISGHRSVSWYQQTPGQGLQFLFEYFSETQRNKGNFPGRFSGRQFSNSRSEMNVSTLELGDSALYLCASSPQGQGNEKLFFGSGTQLSVL.

CDR3 in DNA: TGTGCCAGCAGCACCGGGACAGGGGGGCATTTT. Amino acid sequence: CASSTGTGGHF. This chain links TRBV6-2 or TRBV6-3 with TRBJ1-5; 11 bases fit TRBD1. Per germline, CDR1 MNHEY and CDR2 SVGEGT. The CDR3 sequence is 11 residues long. V lost 6 bases to trimming and J lost 15 bases; unmatched junction nucleotides: 4.

The chain joins TRBV18 to TRBJ1-6; 9 positions agree with TRBD1. Germline lookup yields CDR1 KGHSH and CDR2 LQKENI. V dropped 3 bases and J dropped 5; count of bases not matched to a gene: 8. This CDR3 has 17 amino acids. In DNA, the CDR3 is TGTGCCAGCTCACCCGGGACAGGGAATCCCAATAATTCACCCCTCCACTTT. Translated: CASSPGTGNPNNSPLHF. Drawing the rest from reference TRBV18 and TRBJ1-6, the complete variable domain is NAGVMQNPRHLVRRRGQEARLRCSPMKGHSHVYWYRQLPEEGLKFMVYLQKENIIDESGMPKERFSAEFPKEGPSILRIQQVVRGDSAAYFCASSPGTGNPNNSPLHFGNGTRLTVT.

This clone was recorded once. The V and J genes are TRBV3-1 (or the pseudogene TRBV3-2) and TRBJ2-3, with D perhaps TRBD1 (5 bases). The CDR3 sequence is 15 residues long. Between the trimmed V and J ends, which lost 1 base and 3 bases, there was a span of 11 bases. The germline CDR1 and CDR2 sequences are LGHDT and YNNKEL (reference sequence). CDR3 DNA: TGTGCCAGCAGCCAAGGGGGCGTTGGTACAGATACGCAGTATTTT. Its translation: CASSQGGVGTDTQYF.

The gene calls are TRBV7-2 and TRBJ1-2; tentatively, D is TRBD1 (6 bases). This CDR3 has 14 amino acids. The germline V and J ends were trimmed by 6 bases and 4 bases, with 15 bases remaining between them. From germline, CDR1 is SGHTA and CDR2 FQGNSA. The CDR3 region is CASSWAGAIYGYTF. CDR3 in DNA: TGTGCCAGCAGTTGGGCGGGGGCAATCTATGGCTACACCTTC.

This clone was counted a few times. The V call is TRBV30, the J call TRBJ1-1; D is uncertain. Trimming left V 3 bases short and J 3 bases short, with 11 bases between. Germline-derived CDR1 and CDR2 are GTSNPN and SVGIG (reference sequence). The CDR3 covers 13 residues. CDR3 nucleotide sequence: TGTGCCTGGAGGCCAGGTTCGGACACTGAAGCTTTCTTT. It encodes CAWRPGSDTEAFF.

The rearrangement links TRBV27 to TRBJ2-5; 9 bases map to TRBD2. CDR3 size: 16 residues. CDR1 is MNHEY and CDR2 is SMNVEV in the germline V gene (reference sequence). V dropped 4 bases and J dropped 2; count of bases not matched to a gene: 8. The CDR3 sequence: CASSSKRGASQETQYF. The CDR3 DNA sequence: TGTGCCAGCAGTTCCAAGCGGGGGGCTTCACAAGAGACCCAGTACTTC.

CDR3 amino acids: CASSLDHRFLPTGTYGYTF. CDR3 DNA sequence: TGTGCCAGCAGCTTAGATCACCGGTTTCTTCCCACAGGGACCTATGGCTACACCTTC. The gene calls are TRBV11-2 and TRBJ1-2; D might be TRBD1 (6 bases). Deletions cut 0 bases from V and 4 bases from J, with 24 bases between. CDR1 is SGHAT, CDR2 FQNNGV, per germline. The CDR3 extends over 19 amino acids.

The chain combines TRBV30 with TRBJ1-1; the match to TRBD1 covers 7 bases. Per germline, CDR1 GTSNPN and CDR2 SVGIG (reference sequence). The CDR3 totals 14 residues. V trimming: 5 bases; J trimming: 8 bases; junction bases outside the gene matches: 14. Here the CDR3 DNA reads TGTGCCTGGGTAGGCCGGGACAGACTTAGAGAAGCTTTCTTT. As protein: CAWVGRDRLREAFF.

This clone was found a few times. The same CDR3 is also encoded by other DNA sequences in this sample. The chain links TRBV6-5 to TRBJ1-1, with D perhaps matching TRBD1 (5 bases). This CDR3 is 13 amino acids long. Trimming removed 6 bases from V and 0 bases from J, with 8 bases in between. Germline loops: CDR1 MNHEY, CDR2 SVGAGI. The chain's CDR3 is CASRGGMNTEAFF. Here the CDR3 DNA reads TGTGCCAGCAGGGGGGGAATGAACACTGAAGCTTTCTTT.

The chain combines TRBV7-2 with TRBJ1-1; the D gene is possibly TRBD1 (5 bases). V lost 1 base and J lost 4, with 10 bases in between. The CDR3 has 14 residues. Germline CDR1 reads SGHTA; CDR2 reads FQGNSA. CDR3: CASSLDRPSTEAFF. CDR3 sequence (DNA): TGTGCCAGCAGCTTAGACAGGCCTTCCACTGAAGCTTTCTTT.

The V and J genes are TRBV11-2 and TRBJ2-1; no clear D. The CDR3 runs to 15 residues. Deletions cut 0 bases from V and 7 bases from J, with 13 bases between. CDR1 is SGHAT and CDR2 is FQNNGV in the germline V gene. CDR3 amino acids: CASSLDEVSANEQFF. In DNA form, the CDR3 reads TGTGCCAGCAGCTTAGATGAGGTATCGGCAAATGAGCAGTTCTTC. Full variable domain (remainder filled in from reference TRBV11-2 and TRBJ2-1): EAGVAQSPRYKIIEKRQSVAFWCNPISGHATLYWYQQILGQGPKLLIQFQNNGVVDDSQLPKDRFSAERLKGVDSTLKIQPAKLEDSAVYLCASSLDEVSANEQFFGPGTRLTVL.

The chain uses TRBV7-3 and TRBJ2-3; D is unresolved. With 5 bases removed from V and 0 bases from J, the gap between germline ends came to 9 bases. The germline gives CDR1 SGHTA, CDR2 FQGTGA. The length of the CDR3 is 14 residues. The CDR3 is CASSRQPSTDTQYF. CDR3 bases: TGTGCCAGCAGCCGACAACCTAGCACAGATACGCAGTATTTT.

The chain carries TRBV18 and TRBJ2-1; 10 nucleotides agree with TRBD1. The junction had 14 bases not matched to a gene; V was cut back by 6 bases and J by 9 bases. Germline V lookup: CDR1 KGHSH, CDR2 LQKENI. The CDR3 has 16 residues. CDR3 sequence: CASSPRTGGGYGEQFF. CDR3 nucleotide sequence: TGTGCCAGCTCGCCTCGGACAGGGGGGGGTTATGGTGAGCAGTTCTTC. The full variable domain, with the rest looked up from reference TRBV18 and TRBJ2-1, is NAGVMQNPRHLVRRRGQEARLRCSPMKGHSHVYWYRQLPEEGLKFMVYLQKENIIDESGMPKERFSAEFPKEGPSILRIQQVVRGDSAAYFCASSPRTGGGYGEQFFGPGTRLTVL.

The chain is built from TRBV7-9 and TRBJ2-7; D not resolved. In germline, CDR1 is SEHNR, CDR2 FQNEAQ (reference sequence). The germline V and J ends were trimmed by 5 bases and 10 bases, with 12 bases remaining between them. The CDR3 totals 11 residues. This CDR3 reads CASSPISEQYV. In nucleotides, the CDR3 is TGTGCCAGCAGCCCCATCAGCGAACAGTACGTC.

The chain recombines TRBV19 with TRBJ1-5, with 10 positions matching TRBD1. CDR3 length: 16 residues. CDR1 LNHDA and CDR2 SQIVND come from the germline V gene (reference sequence). J was trimmed by 4 bases and V by 5 bases; bases with no gene match: 8. The CDR3 protein is CASSPPTGGVNQPQHF. DNA of the CDR3: TGTGCCAGTAGTCCCCCGACAGGGGGCGTTAATCAGCCCCAGCATTTT.

The chain's CDR3 is CASSTLTGMNTEAFF. Here the CDR3 DNA reads TGTGCCAGCAGCACGCTGACAGGTATGAACACTGAAGCTTTCTTT. The V and J genes are TRBV9 and TRBJ1-1, with D perhaps matching TRBD1 (6 bases). CDR1 is SGDLS, CDR2 YYNGEE, per germline. The V end was cut by 4 bases, the J end by 0 bases, with 13 bases between. The CDR3 runs 15 residues. The full variable domain, in which reference TRBV9 and TRBJ1-1 provide the parts outside the CDR3, is DSGVTQTPKHLITATGQRVTLRCSPRSGDLSVYWYQQSLDQGLQFLIQYYNGEERAKGNILERFSAQQFPDLHSELNLSSLELGDSALYFCASSTLTGMNTEAFFGQGTRLTVV.

V gene TRBV5-1 combines with J gene TRBJ2-1; TRBD2 agrees at 8 bases. The trim removed 2 bases at V and 4 bases at J, leaving 2 bases unmatched. The CDR3 runs to 14 residues. Germline loops: CDR1 SGHRS, CDR2 YFSETQ. DNA of the CDR3: TGCGCCAGCAGCTTTAGCGGGGCATACAATGAGCAGTTCTTC. Translated, it gives CASSFSGAYNEQFF.

The CDR3 DNA reads TGTGCCAGCAGCTTGGACAGGGCGGAAAAACTGTTTTTT. Protein: CASSLDRAEKLFF. The V call is TRBV5-4, the J call TRBJ1-4, with D possibly TRBD1 on 6 matching bases. The CDR3 totals 13 residues. Looked up from germline, CDR1 is SGHNT and CDR2 is YYREEE (reference sequence). The V end was cut by 0 bases, the J end by 8 bases, with 8 bases between.

This chain uses TRBV19 with TRBJ2-3; maybe TRBD2 (6 bases). Trimming pared 7 bases from V and 2 bases from J, leaving 16 bases between. From germline, CDR1 is LNHDA and CDR2 SQIVND (reference sequence). CDR3 size: 15 residues. For the CDR3, the DNA is TGTGCCAGTACCATGGGACTGCGAACCACAGATACGCAGTATTTT. Protein: CASTMGLRTTDTQYF.